The source of this T cell receptor beta chain is a study of T cell changes during pregnancy in multiple sclerosis. The germline CDR1 and CDR2 sequences are GTSNPN and SVGIG (reference sequence). V was trimmed by 0 bases and J by 4 bases, leaving 20 bases between them. The length of the CDR3 is 17 residues. Profiling relied on immunoSEQ multiplex PCR, and the TCRdb table lists in-frame clones only, not all of them. The table has 70,000 to 85,000 clones, just over 90% seen once. Sequenced here: peripheral blood, sampled before pregnancy. The chain recombines TRBV30 with TRBJ2-3; possibly TRBD2 for D (6 bases). This TCR came from a female donor with multiple sclerosis, enrolled in a pregnancy study. Here the CDR3 DNA reads TGTGCCTGGAGTGTTTCGCGGTTCGGGGGTAGGGCAGATACGCAGTATTTT. It is translated as CAWSVSRFGGRADTQYF.